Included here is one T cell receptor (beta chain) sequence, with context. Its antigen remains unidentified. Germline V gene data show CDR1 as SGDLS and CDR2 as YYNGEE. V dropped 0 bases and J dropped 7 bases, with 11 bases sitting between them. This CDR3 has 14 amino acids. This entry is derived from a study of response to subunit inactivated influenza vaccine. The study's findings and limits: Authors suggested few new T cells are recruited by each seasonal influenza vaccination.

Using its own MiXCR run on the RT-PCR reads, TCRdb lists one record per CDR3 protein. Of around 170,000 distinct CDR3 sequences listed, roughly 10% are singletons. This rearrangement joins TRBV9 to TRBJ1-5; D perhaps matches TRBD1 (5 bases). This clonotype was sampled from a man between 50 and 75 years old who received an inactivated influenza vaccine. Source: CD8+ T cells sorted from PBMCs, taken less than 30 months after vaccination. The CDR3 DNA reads TGTGCCAGCAGCGTAGGCGGAACAGGACAGCCCCAGCATTTT. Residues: CASSVGGTGQPQHF.